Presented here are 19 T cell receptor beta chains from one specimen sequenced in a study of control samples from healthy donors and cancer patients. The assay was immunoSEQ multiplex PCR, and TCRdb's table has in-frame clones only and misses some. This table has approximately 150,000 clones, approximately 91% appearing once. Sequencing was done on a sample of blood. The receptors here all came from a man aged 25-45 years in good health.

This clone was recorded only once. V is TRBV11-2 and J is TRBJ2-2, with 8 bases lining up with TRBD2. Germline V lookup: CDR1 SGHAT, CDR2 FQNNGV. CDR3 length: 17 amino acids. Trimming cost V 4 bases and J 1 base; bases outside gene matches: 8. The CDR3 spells CASSSRLAIRNTGELFF. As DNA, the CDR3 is TGTGCCAGCAGCTCCCGACTAGCGATAAGGAACACCGGGGAGCTGTTTTTT. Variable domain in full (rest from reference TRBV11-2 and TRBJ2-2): EAGVAQSPRYKIIEKRQSVAFWCNPISGHATLYWYQQILGQGPKLLIQFQNNGVVDDSQLPKDRFSAERLKGVDSTLKIQPAKLEDSAVYLCASSSRLAIRNTGELFFGEGSRLTVL.

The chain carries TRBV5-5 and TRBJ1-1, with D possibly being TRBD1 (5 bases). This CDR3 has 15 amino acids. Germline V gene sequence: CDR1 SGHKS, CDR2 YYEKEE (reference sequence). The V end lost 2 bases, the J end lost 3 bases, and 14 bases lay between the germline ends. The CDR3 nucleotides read TGTGCCAGCAGCTTTAGGGGTAGGTCGGACACTGAAGCTTTCTTT. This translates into CASSFRGRSDTEAFF.

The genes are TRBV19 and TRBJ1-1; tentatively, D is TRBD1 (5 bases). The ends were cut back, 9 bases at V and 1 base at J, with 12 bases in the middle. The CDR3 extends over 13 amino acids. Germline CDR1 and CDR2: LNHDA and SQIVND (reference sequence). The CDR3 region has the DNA TGTGCCAGCACTATTACAGGGAACACTGAAGCTTTCTTT. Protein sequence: CASTITGNTEAFF.

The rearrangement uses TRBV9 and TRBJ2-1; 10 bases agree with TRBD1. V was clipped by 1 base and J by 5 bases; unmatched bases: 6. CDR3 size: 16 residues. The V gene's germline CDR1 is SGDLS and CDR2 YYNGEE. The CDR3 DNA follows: TGTGCCAGCAGCGTACCCCGGGACAGGGGTGACAATGAGCAGTTCTTC. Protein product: CASSVPRDRGDNEQFF.

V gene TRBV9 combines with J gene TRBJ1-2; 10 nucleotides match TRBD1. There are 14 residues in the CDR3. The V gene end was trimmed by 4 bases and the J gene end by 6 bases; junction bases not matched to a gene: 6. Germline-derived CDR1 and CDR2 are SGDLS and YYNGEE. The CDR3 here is CASSLGQGMDGYTF. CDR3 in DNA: TGTGCCAGCAGCTTGGGACAGGGGATGGATGGCTACACCTTC.

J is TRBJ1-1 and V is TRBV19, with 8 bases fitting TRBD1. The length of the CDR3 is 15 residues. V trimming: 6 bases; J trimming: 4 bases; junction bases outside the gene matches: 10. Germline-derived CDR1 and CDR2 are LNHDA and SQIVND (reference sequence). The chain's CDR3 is CASRPRTGSGTEAFF. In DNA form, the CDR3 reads TGTGCCAGTAGACCCAGGACAGGGAGTGGCACTGAAGCTTTCTTT.

CDR3 sequence (DNA): TGTGCCAGCAGTTTACTCCCCCCAGGGCCCATCTATGGCTACACCTTC. It codes for CASSLLPPGPIYGYTF. The genes are TRBV27 and TRBJ1-2; maybe TRBD1 (5 bases). Germline V gene sequence: CDR1 MNHEY, CDR2 SMNVEV (reference sequence). There are 16 residues in the CDR3. The ends were cut back, 2 bases at V and 4 bases at J, with 17 bases in the middle.

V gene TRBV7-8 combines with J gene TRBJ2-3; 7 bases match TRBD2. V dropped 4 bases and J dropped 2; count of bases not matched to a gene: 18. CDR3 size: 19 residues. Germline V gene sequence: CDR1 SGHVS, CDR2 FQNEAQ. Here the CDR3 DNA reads TGTGCCAGCAGCTATAGCTTAGCAGTGGGGGGGGATAACACAGATACGCAGTATTTT. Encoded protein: CASSYSLAVGGDNTDTQYF.

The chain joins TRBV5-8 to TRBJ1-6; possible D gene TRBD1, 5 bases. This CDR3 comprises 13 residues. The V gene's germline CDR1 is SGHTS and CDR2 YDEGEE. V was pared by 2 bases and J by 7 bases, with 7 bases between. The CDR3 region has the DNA TGTGCCAGCAGCTTACCAGGGAATTCACCCCTCCACTTT. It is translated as CASSLPGNSPLHF.

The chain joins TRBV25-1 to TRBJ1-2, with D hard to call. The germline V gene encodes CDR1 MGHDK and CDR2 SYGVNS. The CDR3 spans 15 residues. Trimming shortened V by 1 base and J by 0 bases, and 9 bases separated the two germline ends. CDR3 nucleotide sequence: TGTGCCAGCAGTGAATCAACGGATCCTAACTATGGCTACACCTTC. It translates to CASSESTDPNYGYTF.

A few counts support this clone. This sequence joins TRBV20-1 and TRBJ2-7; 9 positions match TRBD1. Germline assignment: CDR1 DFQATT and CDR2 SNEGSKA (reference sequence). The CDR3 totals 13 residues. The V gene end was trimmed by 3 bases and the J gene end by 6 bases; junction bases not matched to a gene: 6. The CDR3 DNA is TGCAGTGCTAGTGGGACAGGGCGAGGCGAGCAGTACTTC. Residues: CSASGTGRGEQYF.

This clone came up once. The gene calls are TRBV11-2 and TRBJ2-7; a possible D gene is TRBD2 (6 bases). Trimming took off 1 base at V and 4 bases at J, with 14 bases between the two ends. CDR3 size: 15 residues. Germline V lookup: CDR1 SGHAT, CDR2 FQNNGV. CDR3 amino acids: CASSLAFGGSYEQYF. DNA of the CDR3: TGTGCCAGCAGCTTAGCTTTTGGAGGGAGTTACGAGCAGTACTTC.

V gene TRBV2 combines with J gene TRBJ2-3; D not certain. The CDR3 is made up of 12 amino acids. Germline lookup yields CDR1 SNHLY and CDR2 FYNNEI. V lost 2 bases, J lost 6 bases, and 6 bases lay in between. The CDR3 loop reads CASSEKGDTQYF. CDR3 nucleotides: TGTGCCAGCAGTGAAAAAGGGGATACGCAGTATTTT.

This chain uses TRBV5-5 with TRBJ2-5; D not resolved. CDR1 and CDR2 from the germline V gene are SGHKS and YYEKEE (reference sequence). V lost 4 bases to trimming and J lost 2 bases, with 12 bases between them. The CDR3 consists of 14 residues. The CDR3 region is CASSPLGEQETQYF. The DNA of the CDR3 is TGTGCCAGCAGCCCCCTCGGTGAGCAAGAGACCCAGTACTTC.

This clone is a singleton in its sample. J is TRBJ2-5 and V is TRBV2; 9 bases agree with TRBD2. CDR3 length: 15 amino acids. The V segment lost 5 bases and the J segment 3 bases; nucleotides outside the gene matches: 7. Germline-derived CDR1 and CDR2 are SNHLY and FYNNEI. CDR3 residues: CASSLSGGYEETQYF. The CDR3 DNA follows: TGTGCCAGCAGTCTTAGCGGGGGCTATGAAGAGACCCAGTACTTC.

The CDR3 spells CASIMKGGEAKNIQYF. CDR3 nucleotide sequence: TGTGCCAGCATTATGAAGGGGGGGGAAGCCAAAAACATTCAGTACTTC. The chain links TRBV2 to TRBJ2-4; a possible D gene is TRBD2 (7 bases). The V gene lost 7 bases and the J gene lost 0 bases, with 16 bases spanning the gap. From germline, CDR1 is SNHLY and CDR2 FYNNEI. The CDR3 contains 16 residues.

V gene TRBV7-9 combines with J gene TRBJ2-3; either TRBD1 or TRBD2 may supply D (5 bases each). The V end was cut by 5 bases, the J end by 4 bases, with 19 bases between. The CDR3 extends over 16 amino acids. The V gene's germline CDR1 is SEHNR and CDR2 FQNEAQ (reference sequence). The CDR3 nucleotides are TGTGCCAGCAGCGGAAGGACTGGTCGAGGGGCAGATACGCAGTATTTT. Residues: CASSGRTGRGADTQYF.

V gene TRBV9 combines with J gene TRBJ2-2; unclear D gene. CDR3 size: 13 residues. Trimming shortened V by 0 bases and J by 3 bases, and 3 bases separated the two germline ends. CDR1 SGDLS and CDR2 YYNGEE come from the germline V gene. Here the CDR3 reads CASSVEDTGELFF. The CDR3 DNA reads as TGTGCCAGCAGCGTAGAGGACACCGGGGAGCTGTTTTTT.

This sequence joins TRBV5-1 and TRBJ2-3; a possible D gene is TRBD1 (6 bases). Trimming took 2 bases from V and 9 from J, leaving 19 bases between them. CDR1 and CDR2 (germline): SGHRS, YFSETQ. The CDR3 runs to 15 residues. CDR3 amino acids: CASSFGRGQGGTQYF. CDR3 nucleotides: TGCGCCAGCAGCTTTGGCAGGGGCCAAGGAGGCACGCAGTATTTT. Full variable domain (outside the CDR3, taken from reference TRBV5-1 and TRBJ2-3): KAGVTQTPRYLIKTRGQQVTLSCSPISGHRSVSWYQQTPGQGLQFLFEYFSETQRNKGNFPGRFSGRQFSNSRSEMNVSTLELGDSALYLCASSFGRGQGGTQYFGPGTRLTVL.